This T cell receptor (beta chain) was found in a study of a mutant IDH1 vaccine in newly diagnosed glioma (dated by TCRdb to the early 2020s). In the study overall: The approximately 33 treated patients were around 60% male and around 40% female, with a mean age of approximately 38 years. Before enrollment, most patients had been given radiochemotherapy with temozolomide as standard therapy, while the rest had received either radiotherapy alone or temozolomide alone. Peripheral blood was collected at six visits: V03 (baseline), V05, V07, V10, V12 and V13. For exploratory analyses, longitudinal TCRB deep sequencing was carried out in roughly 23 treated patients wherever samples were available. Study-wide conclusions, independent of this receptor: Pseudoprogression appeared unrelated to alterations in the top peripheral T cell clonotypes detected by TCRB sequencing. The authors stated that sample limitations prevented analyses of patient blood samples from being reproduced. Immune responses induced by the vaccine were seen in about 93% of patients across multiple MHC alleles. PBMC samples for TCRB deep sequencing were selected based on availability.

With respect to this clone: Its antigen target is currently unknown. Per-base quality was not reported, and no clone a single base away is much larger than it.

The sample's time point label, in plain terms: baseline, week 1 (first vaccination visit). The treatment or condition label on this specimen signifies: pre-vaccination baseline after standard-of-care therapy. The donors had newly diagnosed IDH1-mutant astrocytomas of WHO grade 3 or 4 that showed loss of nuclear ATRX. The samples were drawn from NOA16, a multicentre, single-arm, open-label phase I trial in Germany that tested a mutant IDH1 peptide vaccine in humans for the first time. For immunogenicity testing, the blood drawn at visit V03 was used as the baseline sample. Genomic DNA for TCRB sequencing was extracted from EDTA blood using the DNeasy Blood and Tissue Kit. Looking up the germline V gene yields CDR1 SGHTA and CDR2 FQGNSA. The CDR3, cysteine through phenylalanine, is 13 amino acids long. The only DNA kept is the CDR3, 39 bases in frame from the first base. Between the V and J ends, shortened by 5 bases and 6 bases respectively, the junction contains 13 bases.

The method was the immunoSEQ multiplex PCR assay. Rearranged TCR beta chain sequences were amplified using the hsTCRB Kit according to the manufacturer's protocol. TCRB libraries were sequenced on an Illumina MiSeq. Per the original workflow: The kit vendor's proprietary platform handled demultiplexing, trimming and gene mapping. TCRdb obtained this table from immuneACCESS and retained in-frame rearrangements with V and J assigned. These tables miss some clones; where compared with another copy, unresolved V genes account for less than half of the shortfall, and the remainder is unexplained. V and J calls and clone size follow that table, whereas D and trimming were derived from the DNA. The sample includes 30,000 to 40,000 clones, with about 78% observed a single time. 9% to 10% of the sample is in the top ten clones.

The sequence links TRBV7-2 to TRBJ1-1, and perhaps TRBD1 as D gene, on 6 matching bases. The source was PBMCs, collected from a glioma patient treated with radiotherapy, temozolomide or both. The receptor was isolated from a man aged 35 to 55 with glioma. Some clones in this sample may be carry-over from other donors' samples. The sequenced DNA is TGTGCCAGCAGCCGTAGAACAGGGCCTGAAGCTTTCTTT. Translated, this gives CASSRRTGPEAFF.